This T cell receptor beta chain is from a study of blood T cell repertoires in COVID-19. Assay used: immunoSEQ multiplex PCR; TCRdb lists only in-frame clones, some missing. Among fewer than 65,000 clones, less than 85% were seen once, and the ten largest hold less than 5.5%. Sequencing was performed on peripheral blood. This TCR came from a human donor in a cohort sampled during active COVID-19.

This chain's CDR3 is CASTQGSSNQPQHF. The CDR3 region has the DNA TGTGCCAGTACTCAGGGTAGTAGCAATCAGCCCCAGCATTTT. The chain is built from TRBV19 and TRBJ1-5, with D possibly being TRBD1 (5 bases). This CDR3 contains 14 residues. V lost 7 bases, J lost 0 bases, and 10 bases lay in between. Germline V lookup: CDR1 LNHDA, CDR2 SQIVND (reference sequence).